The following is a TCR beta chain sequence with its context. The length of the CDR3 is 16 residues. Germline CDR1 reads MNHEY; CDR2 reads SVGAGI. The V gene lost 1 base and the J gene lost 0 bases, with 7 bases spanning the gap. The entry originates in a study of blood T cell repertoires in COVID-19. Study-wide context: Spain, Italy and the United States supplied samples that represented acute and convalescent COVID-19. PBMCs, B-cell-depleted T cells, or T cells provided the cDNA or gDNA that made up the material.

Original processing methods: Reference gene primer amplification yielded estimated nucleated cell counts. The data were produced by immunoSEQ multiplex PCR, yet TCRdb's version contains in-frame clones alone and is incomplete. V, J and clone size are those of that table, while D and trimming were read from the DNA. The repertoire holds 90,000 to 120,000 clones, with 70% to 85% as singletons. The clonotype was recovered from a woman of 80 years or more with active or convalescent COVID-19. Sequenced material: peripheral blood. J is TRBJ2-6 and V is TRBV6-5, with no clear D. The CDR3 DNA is TGTGCCAGCAGTTACTTCCAGGTCTCTGGGGCCAACGTCCTGACTTTC. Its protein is CASSYFQVSGANVLTF.